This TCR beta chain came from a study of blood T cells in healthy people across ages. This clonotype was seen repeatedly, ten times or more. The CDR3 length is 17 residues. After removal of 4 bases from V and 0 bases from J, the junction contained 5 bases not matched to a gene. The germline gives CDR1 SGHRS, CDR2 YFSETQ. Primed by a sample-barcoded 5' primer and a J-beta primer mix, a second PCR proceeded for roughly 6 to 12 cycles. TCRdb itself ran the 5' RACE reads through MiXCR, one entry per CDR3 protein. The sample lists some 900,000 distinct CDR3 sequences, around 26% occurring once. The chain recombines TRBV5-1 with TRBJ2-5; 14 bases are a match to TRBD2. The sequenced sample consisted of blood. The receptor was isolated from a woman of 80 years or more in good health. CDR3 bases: TGCGCCAGCAGCCCGGGACTAGCGGGGGCCAACCAAGAGACCCAGTACTTC. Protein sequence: CASSPGLAGANQETQYF.